These 5 T cell receptor beta chains originate from one sample sequenced in a study of cytomegalovirus exposure and HLA in healthy donors. Primers included in the PCR were 60 Vbeta and 13 Jbeta primers. Repertoires were generated with immunoSEQ multiplex PCR, while TCRdb's copy carries only in-frame clones and drops some. Of under 200,000 clones listed, 80% to 85% were seen once; the top ten hold 1.5% to 2%. Sequencing used PBMCs. Receptors were obtained from a woman aged 18 to 35 in good health and CMV-seronegative.

CDR3: CASSLYLSPLHF. In DNA, the CDR3 is TGTGCCAGCAGTTTATATCTTTCACCCCTCCACTTT. This chain joins TRBV28 and TRBJ1-6; D remains ambiguous. The CDR3 has 12 residues. V was cut by 1 base and J by 9 bases, with 4 bases left in between. Germline CDR1 and CDR2: MDHEN and SYDVKM.

V usage is TRBV27 and J usage is TRBJ1-4; TRBD1 might be the D (5 bases). The CDR3 runs to 16 residues. In germline, CDR1 is MNHEY, CDR2 SMNVEV (reference sequence). V dropped 2 bases and J dropped 8 bases, with 18 bases sitting between them. CDR3 coding DNA: TGTGCCAGCAGTTTACGGTATGGCAGGGTTAACGAAAAACTGTTTTTT. This codes for CASSLRYGRVNEKLFF.

In its sample, this clone was seen once. The V and J genes are TRBV19 and TRBJ1-2; 10 bases match TRBD1. The V segment lost 5 bases and the J segment 8 bases; nucleotides outside the gene matches: 8. From germline, CDR1 is LNHDA and CDR2 SQIVND (reference sequence). CDR3 length equals 14 residues. The CDR3 spells CASSADRGSLGYTF. The CDR3 DNA reads as TGTGCCAGTAGTGCGGACAGGGGGAGTTTAGGCTACACCTTC.

At least ten counts were recorded for this clone. In nucleotides, the CDR3 is TGTGCCATCAGGGGACAGCCTAATGAAAAACTGTTTTTT. Translating gives CAIRGQPNEKLFF. This rearrangement joins TRBV10-3 to TRBJ1-4, with TRBD1 matching 7 bases. The V gene end was trimmed by 6 bases and the J gene end by 3 bases; junction bases not matched to a gene: 1. The CDR3 covers 13 residues. CDR1 is ENHRY and CDR2 is SYGVKD in the germline V gene.

Only one count was recorded for this clone. The chain couples TRBV29-1 to TRBJ1-1; the D is unclear. The CDR3 consists of 9 residues. Germline lookup yields CDR1 SQVTM and CDR2 ANQGSEA. V lost 3 bases and J 8 bases, leaving 4 bases between the germline ends. The CDR3 bases are TGCAGCGTTGACAGGGAAGCTTTCTTT. Residues: CSVDREAFF.